This T cell receptor (beta chain) was sequenced in a study of regulatory T cells in long-lasting Graves disease. Study-wide results and caveats: Favored usage of TRBV28, TRBJ1-2 and TRBJ2-5 was recorded in persistent disease.

This CDR3 is built from 15 residues. Germline assignment: CDR1 SGHRS and CDR2 YFSETQ. The trim removed 7 bases at V and 1 base at J, leaving 7 bases unmatched. Relying on iRepertoire HTBI primers and Arm-PCR of CDR3 regions, the team built TCR beta libraries. TCRdb independently ran MiXCR on the multiplex PCR reads; one entry per CDR3 protein. The table shows around 480,000 distinct CDR3 sequences, with roughly 16% occurring only once. Time point of the sample: newly diagnosed GD, antithyroid drugs for less than 3 months. PBMC RNA served as the TCR library source. Notes on this clonotype: What it binds is unknown.

The same sample was also studied in work on T cells in Graves' hyperthyroidism and ophthalmopathy.

The chain carries TRBV5-1 and TRBJ2-5; 10 positions agree with TRBD2. The sample here was peripheral blood mononuclear cells (PBMCs), taken at new diagnosis, from a patient treated with antithyroid drugs. The receptor comes from a woman aged 40-60 years with Graves disease. CDR3 nucleotide sequence: TGCGCCAGCCGACCTAGCGGGGGCATCCAAGAGACCCAGTACTTC. It codes for CASRPSGGIQETQYF.